This paragraph reports one TCR beta chain. This specimen comes from a study of T cell responses to AZD1222 COVID-19 vaccine. The CDR3 extends over 15 amino acids. The V gene lost 2 bases and the J gene lost 6 bases, with 14 bases spanning the gap. Germline lookup yields CDR1 LNHNV and CDR2 YYDKDF (reference sequence). Profiling relied on immunoSEQ multiplex PCR, and the TCRdb table lists in-frame clones only, not all of them. The sample has about 150,000 clones, over 90% seen once. The origin of this receptor is an adult who received the AZD1222 COVID-19 vaccine. The chain employs TRBV15 and TRBJ2-4; D might be TRBD1 (6 bases). The sequences come from peripheral blood, collected 28 days after the second AZD1222 dose. CDR3 protein: CATSRFSVGGNIQYF. CDR3 coding DNA: TGTGCCACCAGCAGATTTAGCGTAGGGGGAAACATTCAGTACTTC.